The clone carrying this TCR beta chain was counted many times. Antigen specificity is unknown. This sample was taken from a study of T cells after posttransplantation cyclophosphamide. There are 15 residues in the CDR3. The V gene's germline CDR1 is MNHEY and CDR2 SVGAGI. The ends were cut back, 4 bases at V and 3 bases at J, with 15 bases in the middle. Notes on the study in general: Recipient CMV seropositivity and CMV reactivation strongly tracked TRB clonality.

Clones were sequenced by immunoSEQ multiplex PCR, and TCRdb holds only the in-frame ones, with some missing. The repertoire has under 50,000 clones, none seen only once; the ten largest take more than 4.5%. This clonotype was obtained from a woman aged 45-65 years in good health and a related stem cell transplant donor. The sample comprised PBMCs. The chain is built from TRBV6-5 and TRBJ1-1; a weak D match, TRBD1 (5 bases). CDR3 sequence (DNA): TGTGCCAGCAGTTTACACCCGGACACCTACACTGAAGCTTTCTTT. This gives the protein CASSLHPDTYTEAFF.